These 17 T cell receptor beta chains share one sample of origin, sequenced in a study of blood T cell repertoires in COVID-19. The repertoire was sequenced with immunoSEQ multiplex PCR; TCRdb's copy has only in-frame clones and lacks some. The table includes under 250,000 clones, 80% detected once. Input material: peripheral blood. Source of these receptors: a woman aged 70-85 years with acute or convalescent COVID-19.

The chain's CDR3 is CASRSDKNYGYTF. In DNA, the CDR3 is TGTGCCAGCAGATCGGACAAGAACTATGGCTACACCTTC. The chain combines TRBV6-5 with TRBJ1-2, with D tentatively TRBD1 (5 bases). Trimming took off 6 bases at V and 2 bases at J, with 10 bases between the two ends. This CDR3 has 13 residues. CDR1 is MNHEY, CDR2 SVGAGI, per germline.

This sequence joins TRBV7-8 and TRBJ2-2; 7 bases fit TRBD1. The CDR3 sequence is 16 residues long. Germline trimming cut 3 bases from V and 4 bases from J; bases unmatched to any gene: 8. Per germline, CDR1 SGHVS and CDR2 FQNEAQ. Written as DNA, the CDR3 is TGTGCCAGCAGCTTCCGACAGGGTACGGGCACCGGGGAGCTGTTTTTT. This sequence encodes CASSFRQGTGTGELFF.

The rearrangement joins TRBV2 to TRBJ2-2, with a weak D call TRBD1 (6 bases). Trimming stripped 11 bases from V and 8 bases from J, with 12 bases between. Per germline, CDR1 SNHLY and CDR2 FYNNEI. This CDR3 has 11 residues. The CDR3 is CAGKGQGELFF. The CDR3 DNA reads as TGTGCCGGTAAAGGACAGGGGGAGCTGTTTTTT.

The chain links TRBV25-1 to TRBJ1-2, with D unclear. V lost 0 bases and J 8 bases, leaving 7 bases between the germline ends. The CDR3 runs 12 residues. Germline CDR1 reads MGHDK; CDR2 reads SYGVNS. In nucleotides, the CDR3 is TGTGCCAGCAGTGAATATAGCCGGGGCTACACCTTC. It is translated as CASSEYSRGYTF.

This clone showed up just once. The genes are TRBV18 and TRBJ2-7; TRBD1 matches at 8 bases. Looked up from germline, CDR1 is KGHSH and CDR2 is LQKENI. V gave up 3 bases and J gave up 7 bases; unmatched junction bases: 8. CDR3 length: 14 amino acids. For the CDR3, the DNA is TGTGCCAGCTCACCGCAGGGACAGGAAGGGGAGCAGTACTTC. It encodes CASSPQGQEGEQYF.

This chain joins TRBV10-3 and TRBJ2-2; 11 nucleotides match TRBD2. Per the germline V gene, CDR1 is ENHRY and CDR2 is SYGVKD. This CDR3 contains 15 residues. Trimming at V came to 6 bases and at J to 7 bases, leaving 7 bases not matched to a gene. Here the CDR3 reads CAIRILAGGVGELFF. In DNA form, the CDR3 reads TGTGCCATCAGGATTCTAGCGGGGGGAGTCGGGGAGCTGTTTTTT.

This chain connects TRBV10-3 to TRBJ2-1; 7 nucleotides line up with TRBD2. Unmatched junction bases numbered 3, after V lost 7 bases and J lost 0 bases. From germline, CDR1 is ENHRY and CDR2 SYGVKD. The CDR3 runs to 14 residues. The CDR3 DNA reads as TGTGCCATCACCCGGACTAGCTCCTACAATGAGCAGTTCTTC. This codes for CAITRTSSYNEQFF.

CDR3 nucleotides: TGTGCCAGCAGCTTGCCCGCCGGGGAGAGGGCCCAGTACTTC. This translates into CASSLPAGERAQYF. The chain combines TRBV5-8 with TRBJ2-5, with D possibly being TRBD2 (5 bases). Germline assignment: CDR1 SGHTS and CDR2 YDEGEE. The length of the CDR3 is 14 residues. V was trimmed by 1 base and J by 9 bases, leaving 16 bases between them.

J is TRBJ1-2 and V is TRBV24-1; D possibly corresponds to TRBD1 (6 bases). V was shortened by 2 bases and J by 5 bases, with 11 bases between the two germline ends. Germline V lookup: CDR1 KGHDR, CDR2 SFDVKD. The CDR3 sequence is 14 residues long. CDR3 nucleotides: TGTGCCACCAGTGATTCAGGACAGCCTTATGGCTACACCTTC. Its protein product is CATSDSGQPYGYTF.

The count of this clone is one. The gene calls are TRBV5-4 and TRBJ1-1; no clear D gene. From germline, CDR1 is SGHNT and CDR2 YYREEE (reference sequence). V was clipped by 3 bases and J by 3 bases, with 3 bases between them. CDR3 length equals 11 residues. The chain's CDR3 is CASSSDTEAFF. The DNA for the CDR3 is TGTGCCAGCAGCTCAGACACTGAAGCTTTCTTT.

The chain recombines TRBV5-1 with TRBJ2-2; no clear D gene. Trimming stripped 0 bases from V and 4 bases from J, with 7 bases between. Looked up from germline, CDR1 is SGHRS and CDR2 is YFSETQ. This CDR3 is built from 14 residues. The CDR3 coding sequence is TGCGCCAGCAGCTTGGCTCCGTTCACCGGGGAGCTGTTTTTT. Protein sequence: CASSLAPFTGELFF.

The V and J genes are TRBV12-3 or TRBV12-4 and TRBJ1-5, with 7 positions matching TRBD1. This CDR3 comprises 13 residues. The V and J ends lost 6 bases and 4 bases, in that order; junction bases with no gene match: 3. CDR3 amino acids: CASSGQDNQPQHF. CDR3 nucleotides: TGTGCCAGCAGCGGACAGGATAATCAGCCCCAGCATTTT.

As regards this clone: Distinct nucleotide sequences in the sample also encode this CDR3. The V call is TRBV7-9, the J call TRBJ2-7, with TRBD1 matching over 8 bases. The CDR3 has 16 residues. The ends lost 0 bases at V and 1 base at J; junction bases unmatched: 5. CDR1 is SEHNR and CDR2 is FQNEAQ in the germline V gene (reference sequence). The CDR3 DNA sequence: TGTGCCAGCAGCTTAGCCACAGGGGGTCGGTCCTACGAGCAGTACTTC. This sequence encodes CASSLATGGRSYEQYF.

This chain links TRBV5-1 with TRBJ1-1; no definite D call. Germline V gives CDR1 SGHRS, CDR2 YFSETQ. The CDR3 has 13 residues. Trimming cost V 1 base and J 5 bases, with 9 bases left between them. The CDR3 here is CASSLFGETEAFF. CDR3 bases: TGCGCCAGCAGCTTGTTCGGGGAAACTGAAGCTTTCTTT.

V and J are TRBV5-1 and TRBJ1-2; the D gene is possibly TRBD1 (6 bases). The CDR3 length is 14 residues. V shed 1 base and J shed 7 bases, with 14 bases lying between them. Germline values: CDR1 SGHRS, CDR2 YFSETQ. The CDR3 DNA follows: TGCGCCAGCAGCTTGAACCTCCAGGGGCTTGGCTACACCTTC. This gives the protein CASSLNLQGLGYTF.

J is TRBJ2-1 and V is TRBV5-1; D is perhaps TRBD2 (6 bases). Germline V gene sequence: CDR1 SGHRS, CDR2 YFSETQ. The V gene lost 4 bases and the J gene lost 6 bases, with 17 bases spanning the gap. The CDR3 extends over 15 amino acids. The CDR3 DNA reads TGCGCCAGCAGCCTATCCACGACTAGGTCCAATGAGCAGTTCTTC. It encodes CASSLSTTRSNEQFF.

This chain connects TRBV9 to TRBJ2-2; D might be TRBD2 (7 bases). The CDR3 spans 16 residues. V was trimmed by 6 bases and J by 2 bases, leaving 17 bases between them. Germline-derived CDR1 and CDR2 are SGDLS and YYNGEE. CDR3: CASTTWGGRNTGELFF. CDR3 sequence (DNA): TGTGCCAGCACCACTTGGGGGGGGCGAAACACCGGGGAGCTGTTTTTT.